This entry concerns a single TCR beta chain. Only a few counts were recorded for this clone. No antigen is known for it. Nothing much larger sits one base from this clone, and base qualities are not available. This sample was taken from a study of blood T cell repertoires in COVID-19 (dated by TCRdb to 2018 to 2021). At the level of the whole study: The collaborator samples originated in the United States, Italy and Spain and spanned the acute and convalescent phases of COVID-19. The material from the prospective study consisted of cDNA or gDNA derived from T cells, B-cell-depleted T cells, or PBMCs. Deeply sampled blood TCRbeta repertoires from subjects exposed to, actively infected with, or recovered from COVID-19 were included in the dataset. The repertoires were made available in a free public database intended to serve as a resource for research on the immune response to SARS-CoV-2. The samples were drawn from the first 160 participants of the ongoing ImmuneRACE study and from roughly 1,300 subjects provided by 6 global collaborators. Sample metadata almost always included a de-identified subject ID, COVID-19 status, age in years and sex. Where available, HLA class I and class II types were taken from metadata supplied by the sample provider and were not determined by assay-based typing.

Each collaborating institution followed its own protocols to collect whole blood in K2EDTA tubes. For TCRbeta analysis, collaborators shipped samples in one of three forms: frozen whole blood, isolated PBMCs, or DNA extracted from either of those sample types. The immunoSEQ Assay, a bias-controlled multiplex PCR, was used to amplify TCRbeta CDR3 regions from genomic DNA. The original methods were these. Within the assay, amplification of reference gene primers was used to estimate how many nucleated cells each sample contained. To quantify the absolute abundance of each unique TCRbeta CDR3 rearrangement, sequence reads were collapsed and filtered. For each sample, productive Simpson clonality was calculated as the square root of Simpson's diversity index over productive rearrangements. Entries here come from immuneACCESS through TCRdb and include only in-frame sequences with V and J called. Some clones fail to appear in such tables; in the studies checked, an unresolved V gene covers under half of the shortfall, and the cause of the remainder is unknown. D and trimming come from the DNA, and the V and J calls and clone size come from that table. The sample records about 37,000 clones, approximately 86% of which are singletons. About 64% of the sample is in the top ten clones.

V is pruned by 2 bases and J by 2 bases, leaving 3 bases of the junction without a gene match. The CDR3 measures 15 amino acids from cysteine to phenylalanine. Solely the CDR3 DNA is kept, with 45 bases framed from the first base. From a lookup of the germline V gene (reference sequence), CDR1 and CDR2 are SGHNT and YYREEE. General findings and caveats noted by the study authors: The amount of clinical and demographic metadata varied by source and participant and was provided uncurated.

This TCR was recovered from a man aged 70 or older with acute or convalescent COVID-19. The sequencing input was peripheral blood. The sequence is built from TRBV5-4 and TRBJ2-2, with 7 middle bases fitting TRBD1. The CDR3 protein sequence reads: CASSFRDRNTGELFF. Here is the DNA: TGTGCCAGCAGCTTCCGGGACAGAAACACCGGGGAGCTGTTTTTT.